A single sample is the source of the 7 T cell receptor beta chains below, sequenced in a study of blood T cell repertoires in COVID-19. Measured with immunoSEQ multiplex PCR; TCRdb has only the in-frame clones, and not every one. The sample gives about 130,000 clones, around nine tenths of which show up once; roughly 1.2% is in the top ten. Sequenced material: peripheral blood. The receptors here all came from a woman older than 75 with acute or convalescent COVID-19.

The genes are TRBV18 and TRBJ2-5, with 8 bases identical to TRBD1. The germline CDR1 and CDR2 sequences are KGHSH and LQKENI. The CDR3 has 15 residues. J lost 2 bases, V lost 0 bases, and 2 bases had no gene match. The CDR3 region is CASSPPGQEQETQYF. The CDR3 nucleotides read TGTGCCAGCTCACCACCGGGACAGGAACAAGAGACCCAGTACTTC.

In its sample, this clone was seen a few times. The chain employs TRBV4-1 and TRBJ1-5, with D unclear. V was pared by 8 bases and J by 4 bases, with 12 bases between. This CDR3 region has 13 residues. Germline V gene lookup returns CDR1 MGHRA and CDR2 YSYEKL. CDR3 nucleotide sequence: TGCGCCAGCGGGTGGGCAGCAAATCAGCCCCAGCATTTT. Translating it yields CASGWAANQPQHF.

This rearrangement joins TRBV5-6 to TRBJ1-2; a weak D match, TRBD1 (5 bases). The CDR3 covers 15 residues. V lost 4 bases and J 2 bases, leaving 15 bases between the germline ends. Germline CDR1 SGHDT, CDR2 YYEEEE. The CDR3 DNA follows: TGTGCCAGCAGCCTACCCAGGGTTCCCAACTATGGCTACACCTTC. Translation: CASSLPRVPNYGYTF.

The chain couples TRBV28 to TRBJ1-5; tentatively, D is TRBD1 (5 bases). V gave up 1 base and J gave up 2 bases, with 9 bases separating them. This CDR3 is built from 15 residues. Germline V CDR1 and CDR2: MDHEN, SYDVKM. CDR3 sequence: CASSLLGVGNQPQHF. For the CDR3, the DNA is TGTGCCAGCAGTTTATTAGGGGTTGGCAATCAGCCCCAGCATTTT.

The chain joins TRBV4-2 to TRBJ1-1; D gene ambiguous. The CDR3 covers 14 residues. V was clipped by 0 bases and J by 0 bases, with 5 bases between them. In germline, CDR1 is LGHNA, CDR2 YNFKEQ. As DNA, the CDR3 is TGTGCCAGCAGCCAAGATCGGGTGAACACTGAAGCTTTCTTT. As protein: CASSQDRVNTEAFF.

The chain employs TRBV11-2 and TRBJ1-2, with TRBD1 identical over 9 bases. CDR3 length: 16 amino acids. Germline-derived CDR1 and CDR2 are SGHAT and FQNNGV. With 0 bases clipped from V and 4 bases from J, the junction kept 6 bases outside the gene matches. CDR3 loop: CASSLDHRGRGYGYTF. In nucleotides, the CDR3 is TGTGCCAGCAGCTTAGACCACAGGGGGCGAGGCTATGGCTACACCTTC.

The CDR3 DNA reads TGTGCCAGCAGCTTCCAGACAGGGAACTATGGCTACACCTTC. Protein: CASSFQTGNYGYTF. This chain uses TRBV7-2 with TRBJ1-2, with 7 bases lining up with TRBD1. V lost 3 bases and J lost 2; bases outside the gene matches: 3. Germline V gene data show CDR1 as SGHTA and CDR2 as FQGNSA. This CDR3 is built from 14 residues.